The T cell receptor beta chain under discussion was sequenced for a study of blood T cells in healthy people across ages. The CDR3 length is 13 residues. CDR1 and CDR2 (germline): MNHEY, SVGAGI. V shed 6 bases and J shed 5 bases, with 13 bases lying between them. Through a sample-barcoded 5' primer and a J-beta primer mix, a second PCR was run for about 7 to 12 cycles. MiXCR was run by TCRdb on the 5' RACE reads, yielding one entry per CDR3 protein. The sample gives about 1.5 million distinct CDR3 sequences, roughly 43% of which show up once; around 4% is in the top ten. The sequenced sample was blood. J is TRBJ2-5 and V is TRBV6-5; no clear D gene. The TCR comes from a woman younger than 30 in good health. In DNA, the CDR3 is TGTGCCAGCAGGCGGACCGTCGCGGAGACCCAGTACTTC. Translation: CASRRTVAETQYF.